The entry below gives a single T cell receptor (beta chain) sequence along with its context. Its recognized antigen is unknown. It has no much larger one-base neighbor in the sample; base qualities were not kept. This sample is part of a study of regulatory T cells in long-lasting Graves disease (dated by TCRdb to 2020 to 2022). About the investigation overall: In the newly diagnosed Graves' disease group, patients had been taking antithyroid drugs for less than 3 months. Persistent Graves' disease patients were compared with newly diagnosed Graves' disease patients by peripheral blood TCR sequencing and RNA sequencing. The study was registered as a clinical trial and conducted in China. A total of 35 or so samples underwent TCR sequencing: around 13 from persistent and 20 from newly diagnosed Graves' disease patients.

Looking up the germline V gene yields CDR1 MNHEY and CDR2 SVGEGT. The CDR3, from cysteine to phenylalanine, totals 14 residues. Only the CDR3 DNA is retained, 42 bases long and in frame from the first base. V is reduced by 1 base and J by 6 bases, leaving a spacing of 10 bases between them. Overall results and qualifications from the work: The small sample size was acknowledged by the authors as a limitation that may reduce accuracy. Peripheral blood alone was examined, since thyroid tissue, which constituted the primary lesion, could not be accessed. More public clonotypes were shared among persistent patients (fewer than 3,000) than among newly diagnosed patients (966). Preferential use of TRBV28, TRBJ1-2 and TRBJ2-5 was observed in persistent disease, whereas TRBV20-1 and TRBJ2-1 were favored in newly diagnosed disease. Sequencing and analysis were restricted to the TCR beta chain. Lower TCR Shannon entropy and fewer highly expanded clones were observed in persistent Graves' disease patients than in newly diagnosed patients, which suggested clonal expansion.

The time point label for this specimen denotes: newly diagnosed GD, antithyroid drugs for less than 3 months. For both TCR sequencing and RNA sequencing, RNA was extracted from PBMCs in TRIzol. The diagnosis of Graves' disease followed American Thyroid Association guidelines. Recruitment of patients was carried out at an endocrinology department in Xi'an, China. Each patient gave about 10 milliliters of peripheral blood, collected in an EDTA anticoagulant tube. Ficoll Paque Plus density gradient separation was used to isolate PBMCs, and no additional T cell sorting was done. An Agilent 2100 Bioanalyzer and agarose gel were used to assess RNA quality, and a NanoDrop 2000 was used to measure RNA concentration. The library was obtained by multiplex PCR. The listed sequencing device is Illumina HiSeq 4000. CDR3 regions were amplified by Arm-PCR with iRepertoire HTBI primers to construct TCR beta libraries. Gel purification was performed on PCR products prior to sequencing. Per the authors' processing: Gene usage analysis of CDR3 amino acid clonotypes relied on the roughly 64 TRBV and around 14 TRBJ segments identified across samples. COPE and FqMerger were used to merge the filtered high-quality paired reads into contigs. BLAST was used to align contigs to IMGT TRBV, TRBD and TRBJ reference genes, with CDR3 defined following IMGT. Clonotypes above 0.1% frequency were classified as highly expanded clones. Repertoire diversity was measured by Shannon entropy, and V-J evenness by the Gini coefficient. Clonotypes shared by more than one individual were considered public. The public reads were reprocessed in TCRdb via fastp at Q25 and MiXCR, keeping in-frame beta chains. Each entry is one CDR3 protein sequence, shown with its most common DNA and genes. V and J calls and clone size were set by TCRdb, not the authors. In all, the sample holds 350,000 to 450,000 distinct CDR3 sequences, and around 11% of those were seen once. The ten largest clones represent 18% of the sample.

These records were also assigned to another study, of T cells in Graves' hyperthyroidism and ophthalmopathy. The second investigation adds: Graves' hyperthyroidism was defined as stable when no progression to ophthalmopathy occurred over 18 months of follow-up. The hyperthyroidism patients were between 18 and 65 years old and newly diagnosed, with a disease duration of less than 2 months. The study excluded patients with uncontrolled infections, other autoimmune diseases, pregnancy or lactation. Diagnoses relied on clinical symptoms, serum thyroxine and TRAb, thyroid ultrasound and orbital computed tomography. For the first round of RT-PCR on the TCR CDR3, the HTBI primer set was used together with the Qiagen OneStep RT-PCR kit. Most expanded thyroid clonotypes (frequency above 0.001) were also detected in blood, suggesting blood repertoires may reflect thyroid immune responses. A model built on a 13 V-J signature distinguished ophthalmopathy from stable hyperthyroidism, reaching about 88% sensitivity and under 84% specificity in cross-validation and 80%/75% in testing. In validation, the model predicted progression to ophthalmopathy with roughly 66% sensitivity and 72% to 85% specificity, a median of 6.5 months before onset. A discovery cohort of about a hundred patients, roughly 40 with Graves' ophthalmopathy and 55 to 60 with stable Graves' hyperthyroidism, was used to find distinguishing TCR V-J signatures. An independent validation cohort of 18 to 20 hyperthyroidism patients and about 16 patients who later progressed to ophthalmopathy tested prospective prediction of ophthalmopathy. For training and testing, the roughly 93 patients in the discovery cohort were randomly divided in a 7:3 ratio. In about 6 Graves' hyperthyroidism patients, the study also compared T-cell repertoires from thyroid tissue with T-cell repertoires from blood. Following sampling, methimazole starting at 30 mg daily was given to hyperthyroidism patients, and high-dose intravenous methylprednisolone was given to ophthalmopathy patients. A second multiplex PCR round built the libraries, followed by size selection and purification. Sequencing of the libraries was done on an Illumina HiSeq2000 using paired-end 100 bp reads. SOAPnuke was used to process the raw data, removing reads that contained adapters or uncalled bases, had a mean Phred below 15, or lacked an exact match to the constant primer or identifier. High-quality paired reads were merged using COPE v1.2.5, and each unique nucleotide sequence was defined as a clonotype. Clonotypes were aligned to IMGT TRBV, TRBD and TRBJ reference segments using MiTCR v1.1. The analysis was restricted to V-J combinations with a frequency above 0.0001, which together covered 99% to 99.2% of the repertoires. The TCS score was defined as the ratio of F50 (clonal expansion) to E x V (chaos), calculated using BLOSUM62-based TCRdist between CDR3 peptides within each V-J. Welch's t-statistics and random forest reduced fewer than 550 V-J features to some 14, which were used in a naive Bayes classifier (R e1071). No statistical method was used to set the sample size in advance, and investigators knew the group allocation. The paper describes TCR Vbeta CDR3 sequencing of more than 120 peripheral blood samples, made up of some 40 ophthalmopathy patients, 70 to 75 hyperthyroidism patients and roughly 17 progressor patients.

The chain couples TRBV6-2 or TRBV6-3 to TRBJ1-5; TRBD1 might be the D gene, on 6 matching bases. The source of this sequence is a woman aged 18-29 years with Graves disease. Donor details come from another sample of the same person, matched by shared clones. Material: peripheral blood mononuclear cells (PBMCs), obtained at new diagnosis, from a patient treated with antithyroid drugs. CDR3 region: CASSYWEGGQPQHF. Read as DNA, the sequence is TGTGCCAGCAGTTACTGGGAGGGGGGTCAGCCCCAGCATTTT.